These 23 T cell receptor beta chains originate from one sample sequenced in a study of blood T cells in healthy people across ages. A second PCR, run for about 6 to 11 cycles, used a sample-barcoded 5' primer plus a J-beta primer mix. TCRdb processed the 5' RACE reads anew with MiXCR; each CDR3 protein has one entry. The top ten hold 28% of the sample, which has approximately 830,000 distinct CDR3 sequences, about 62% seen once. Sequenced input: blood. These receptors were collected from a man aged 25-40 years in good health.

The gene calls are TRBV15 and TRBJ1-5; D gene ambiguous. The CDR3 extends over 14 amino acids. V gave up 1 base and J gave up 4 bases, with 8 bases separating them. CDR1 LNHNV and CDR2 YYDKDF come from the germline V gene (reference sequence). CDR3 sequence reads: CATSRGLGNQPQHF. CDR3 DNA: TGTGCCACCAGCAGAGGTCTAGGGAATCAGCCCCAGCATTTT. Full variable domain (remainder filled in from reference TRBV15 and TRBJ1-5): DAMVIQNPRYQVTQFGKPVTLSCSQTLNHNVMYWYQQKSSQAPKLLFHYYDKDFNNEADTPDNFQSRRPNTSFCFLDIRSPGLGDTAMYLCATSRGLGNQPQHFGDGTRLSIL.

V usage is TRBV27 and J usage is TRBJ2-4; D call uncertain. With the DNA end fitting TRBJ2-7 better, the J assignment may be wrong. This CDR3 contains 13 residues. Per germline, CDR1 MNHEY and CDR2 SMNVEV (reference sequence). As DNA, the CDR3 is TGTGCCAGCAGTTTCGGTCTCGCCCACGAGCAGTACTTC. It yields the protein CASSFGLAHEQYF.

This clonotype turned up a few times. This sequence joins TRBV29-1 and TRBJ2-5, with 7 bases fitting TRBD1. V lost 4 bases and J lost 3; bases outside the gene matches: 2. CDR1 and CDR2 (germline): SQVTM, ANQGSEA. CDR3 size: 12 residues. The CDR3 reads CSVGDSKETQYF. In DNA, the CDR3 is TGCAGCGTTGGGGACAGTAAAGAGACCCAGTACTTC.

The chain uses TRBV4-3 and TRBJ2-7, with TRBD2 matching 8 bases. The CDR3 consists of 15 residues. Trimming removed 4 bases from V and 3 bases from J; junction bases left unmatched: 8. The germline V gene encodes CDR1 LGHNA and CDR2 YSLEER. DNA for the CDR3: TGCGCCAGCAGCCCGGGAGGGGTCCTCTACTACGAGCAGTACTTC. It yields the protein CASSPGGVLYYEQYF.

The chain employs TRBV2 and TRBJ2-3; the D is unclear. V shed 0 bases and J shed 4 bases, with 14 bases lying between them. This CDR3 has 16 amino acids. Germline CDR1 and CDR2: SNHLY and FYNNEI. The CDR3 loop reads CASSEALDLEADTQYF. The CDR3 DNA sequence: TGTGCCAGCAGTGAAGCGTTGGATCTAGAAGCAGATACGCAGTATTTT.

The genes are TRBV7-2 and TRBJ1-6; 11 bases line up with TRBD1. With 1 base clipped from V and 11 bases from J, the junction kept 7 bases outside the gene matches. This CDR3 has 16 amino acids. The germline gives CDR1 SGHTA, CDR2 FQGNSA. The CDR3 DNA reads as TGTGCCAGCAGCTTAGGGGCCGGGACAGGGGGAACACCCCTCCACTTT. Its translation is CASSLGAGTGGTPLHF.

The CDR3 region has the DNA TGTGCCAGCAGTTTCTACAGGGGCCGGGGGTCCTACAATGAGCAGTTCTTC. Translated, it gives CASSFYRGRGSYNEQFF. The rearrangement links TRBV12-3 or TRBV12-4 to TRBJ2-1; a weak D match, TRBD1 (7 bases). The CDR3 is made up of 17 amino acids. Trimming removed 3 bases from V and 1 base from J, with 16 bases in between.

This sequence joins TRBV14 and TRBJ2-5; D is possibly TRBD1 (6 bases). This CDR3 has 15 residues. Germline-derived CDR1 and CDR2 are SGHDN and FVKESK. The V gene lost 4 bases and the J gene lost 11 bases, with 23 bases spanning the gap. As DNA, the CDR3 is TGTGCCAGCAGCCGAGAAGCTATACAGGGATGGGAGCAGTACTTC. Translated, it gives CASSREAIQGWEQYF. Using reference TRBV14 and TRBJ2-5 for the parts outside the CDR3, the full variable domain is EAGVTQFPSHSVIEKGQTVTLRCDPISGHDNLYWYRRVMGKEIKFLLHFVKESKQDESGMPNNRFLAERTGGTYSTLKVQPAELEDSGVYFCASSREAIQGWEQYFGPGTRLLVL.

The CDR3 nucleotides read TGTGCCAGCAGCCCCGAGGGTTTAGGGACCTACGAGCAGTACTTC. Protein: CASSPEGLGTYEQYF. V usage is TRBV7-2 and J usage is TRBJ2-7; a possible D gene is TRBD2 (5 bases). This CDR3 has 15 residues. Germline V gives CDR1 SGHTA, CDR2 FQGNSA. Trimming removed 5 bases at V and 2 bases at J, with 16 bases between.

The chain recombines TRBV20-1 with TRBJ1-2, with D hard to call. The V gene's germline CDR1 is DFQATT and CDR2 SNEGSKA (reference sequence). CDR3 length: 9 amino acids. Trimming removed 6 bases from V and 14 bases from J, with 13 bases in between. The CDR3 nucleotides are TGCAGTGCGCAGGACCTAAAGACCTTC. Translated: CSAQDLKTF.

The J gene is TRBJ2-3, the V gene TRBV28; D is uncertain. The length of the CDR3 is 14 residues. V was clipped by 5 bases and J by 2 bases, with 11 bases between them. Germline values: CDR1 MDHEN, CDR2 SYDVKM. The CDR3 here is CASSVPGYTDTQYF. The CDR3 DNA follows: TGTGCCAGCAGTGTTCCCGGGTACACAGATACGCAGTATTTT.

The chain joins TRBV9 to TRBJ2-2; the D is unclear. V gave up 3 bases and J gave up 0 bases, with 9 bases separating them. The CDR3 has 15 residues. Germline CDR1 reads SGDLS; CDR2 reads YYNGEE. The CDR3 DNA sequence: TGTGCCAGCAGCGACGGAGCCACGAACACCGGGGAGCTGTTTTTT. Its protein product is CASSDGATNTGELFF.

The chain joins TRBV6-2 or TRBV6-3 to TRBJ2-5; D remains ambiguous. This CDR3 has 13 residues. The germline gives CDR1 MNHEY, CDR2 SVGEGT. V gave up 2 bases and J gave up 1 base, with 5 bases separating them. For the CDR3, the DNA is TGTGCCAGCAGTTACAGTCTCCAAGAGACCCAGTACTTC. Its protein is CASSYSLQETQYF.

The chain employs TRBV9 and TRBJ2-5, with 8 nucleotides matching TRBD1. The J call is uncertain, as TRBJ2-4 better fits the DNA end. Germline V gives CDR1 SGDLS, CDR2 YYNGEE. This CDR3 has 15 amino acids. CDR3 region: CASSKSGRGQNIQYF. The CDR3 DNA sequence: TGTGCCAGCAGCAAAAGCGGCAGGGGGCAGAACATTCAGTACTTC.

The V call is TRBV20-1, the J call TRBJ2-3; 11 bases are shared with TRBD2. In germline, CDR1 is DFQATT, CDR2 SNEGSKA (reference sequence). This CDR3 contains 16 residues. Losses at the gene ends were 5 bases for V and 1 base for J; bases not matched to a gene: 8. The CDR3 coding sequence is TGCAGTGCTTTCCCACTAGCGGGGGACCGCACAGATACGCAGTATTTT. It encodes CSAFPLAGDRTDTQYF.

This rearrangement joins TRBV29-1 to TRBJ2-4, with D possibly being TRBD1 or TRBD2 (6 bases each). The J call may be wrong; the DNA end is better matched by TRBJ2-7. The CDR3 spans 14 residues. Germline V CDR1 and CDR2: SQVTM, ANQGSEA. This chain's CDR3 is CSVVRQGTFDEQYF. The CDR3 DNA reads TGCAGCGTTGTACGGCAGGGGACTTTTGACGAGCAGTACTTC.

This clonotype was recorded a few times. The chain couples TRBV6-2 or TRBV6-3 to TRBJ2-5; perhaps D is TRBD1 or TRBD2 (5 bases each). The CDR3 has 17 residues. With 2 bases removed from V and 2 bases from J, the gap between germline ends came to 18 bases. Germline lookup yields CDR1 MNHEY and CDR2 SVGEGT. The CDR3 is CASSYPRLGTPQETQYF. Here the CDR3 DNA reads TGTGCCAGCAGTTACCCCCGACTTGGGACCCCTCAAGAGACCCAGTACTTC.

V gene TRBV20-1 combines with J gene TRBJ1-4, with D possibly being TRBD1 (5 bases). CDR1 and CDR2 (germline): DFQATT, SNEGSKA (reference sequence). This CDR3 contains 14 residues. V was pared by 5 bases and J by 0 bases, with 10 bases between. In DNA form, the CDR3 reads TGCAGTGCTGCTGGGGCGTCAACTAATGAAAAACTGTTTTTT. Protein product: CSAAGASTNEKLFF.

V and J are TRBV3-1 and TRBJ2-7; tentative D call: TRBD2 (5 bases). CDR3 length: 13 residues. CDR1 and CDR2 from the germline V gene are LGHDT and YNNKEL (reference sequence). Trimming left V 3 bases short and J 1 base short, with 7 bases between. This chain's CDR3 is CASSHLASYEQYF. CDR3 nucleotide sequence: TGTGCCAGCAGCCATTTAGCGTCCTACGAGCAGTACTTC.

V usage is TRBV6-2 or TRBV6-3 and J usage is TRBJ1-2; tentatively, D is TRBD1 (6 bases). V lost 5 bases and J lost 8, with 12 bases in between. CDR1 is MNHEY, CDR2 SVGEGT, per germline. The CDR3 runs to 12 residues. The CDR3 DNA sequence: TGTGCCAGCAGTACCCCAGGGGAAGGCTACACCTTC. As protein: CASSTPGEGYTF.

V usage is TRBV11-2 and J usage is TRBJ1-1, with D uncertain. Germline CDR1 SGHAT, CDR2 FQNNGV. The CDR3 has 17 amino acids. V lost 2 bases and J 3 bases, leaving 19 bases between the germline ends. DNA for the CDR3: TGTGCCAGCAGCTTACTCCTGTCCGCCGTTGATTACACTGAAGCTTTCTTT. Translated, it gives CASSLLLSAVDYTEAFF. Drawing the rest from reference TRBV11-2 and TRBJ1-1, the complete variable domain is EAGVAQSPRYKIIEKRQSVAFWCNPISGHATLYWYQQILGQGPKLLIQFQNNGVVDDSQLPKDRFSAERLKGVDSTLKIQPAKLEDSAVYLCASSLLLSAVDYTEAFFGQGTRLTVV.

There are a few counts of this clonotype. The rearrangement uses TRBV7-2 and TRBJ1-4; TRBD1 matches 7 bases. With 4 bases clipped from V and 13 bases from J, the junction kept 6 bases outside the gene matches. The germline gives CDR1 SGHTA, CDR2 FQGNSA. The CDR3 runs to 12 residues. CDR3 sequence reads: CASSSLQGRLFF. The CDR3 nucleotides are TGTGCCAGCAGCTCATTACAGGGGAGACTGTTTTTT. Looking up the rest from reference TRBV7-2 and TRBJ1-4 gives the full variable domain: GAGVSQSPSNKVTEKGKDVELRCDPISGHTALYWYRQSLGQGLEFLIYFQGNSAPDKSGLPSDRFSAERTGGSVSTLTIQRTQQEDSAVYLCASSSLQGRLFFGSGTQLSVL.

This chain connects TRBV29-1 to TRBJ2-7; TRBD2 aligns across 7 bases. The CDR3 is 12 residues long. The germline gives CDR1 SQVTM, CDR2 ANQGSEA. The J segment lost 5 bases and the V segment lost 6 bases, leaving 7 bases of the junction unmatched. The CDR3 spells CSVPGLRHEQYF. CDR3 nucleotides: TGCAGCGTCCCGGGACTACGGCACGAGCAGTACTTC.